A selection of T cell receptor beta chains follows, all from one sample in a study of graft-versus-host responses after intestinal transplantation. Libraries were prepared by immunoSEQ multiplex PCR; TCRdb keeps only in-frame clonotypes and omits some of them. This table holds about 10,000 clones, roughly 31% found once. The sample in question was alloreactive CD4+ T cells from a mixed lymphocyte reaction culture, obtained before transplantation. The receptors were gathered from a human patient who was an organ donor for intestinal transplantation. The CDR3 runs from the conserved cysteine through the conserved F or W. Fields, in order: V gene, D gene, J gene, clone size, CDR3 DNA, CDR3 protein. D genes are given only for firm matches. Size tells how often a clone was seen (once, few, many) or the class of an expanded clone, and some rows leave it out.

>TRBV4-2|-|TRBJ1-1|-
TGTGCCAGCAGCTTGGGGACTGAAGCTTTCTTT
CASSLGTEAFF
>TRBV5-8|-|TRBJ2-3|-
TGTGCCAGCAGCTTGCATTGGCAGTCTAGCACAGATACGCAGTATTTT
CASSLHWQSSTDTQYF
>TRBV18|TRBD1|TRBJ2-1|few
TGTGCCAGCTCACCGGTGGGACAGGGCTACAATGAGCAGTTCTTC
CASSPVGQGYNEQFF
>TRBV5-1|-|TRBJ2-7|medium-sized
TGCGCCAGCAGCCTCGGGACTCCCGAGCAGTACTTC
CASSLGTPEQYF
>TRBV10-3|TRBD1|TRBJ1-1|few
TGTGCCATCAGTGACCAGGGACAGCTGAACACTGAAGCTTTCTTT
CAISDQGQLNTEAFF
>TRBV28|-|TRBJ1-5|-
TGTGCCAGCAGTCAGCGGGAGGGGACCAATCAGCCCCAGCATTTT
CASSQREGTNQPQHF
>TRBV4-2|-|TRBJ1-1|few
TGTGCCAGCAGCCAAGCTGTTGACAGACGAGGGACTGAAGCTTTCTTT
CASSQAVDRRGTEAFF
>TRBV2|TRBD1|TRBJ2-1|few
TGTGCCAGCACTTGGACAGGGAGCTCCTACAATGAGCAGTTCTTC
CASTWTGSSYNEQFF
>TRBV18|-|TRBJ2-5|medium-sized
TGTGCCAGCTCGCGGGACCCAACATACCAAGAGACCCAGTACTTC
CASSRDPTYQETQYF
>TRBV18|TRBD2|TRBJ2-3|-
TGTGCCAGCTCACCACCGATGGGACTAGTGGCAGATACGCAGTATTTT
CASSPPMGLVADTQYF
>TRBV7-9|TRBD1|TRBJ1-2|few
TGTGCCAGCAGCTTAGGGACAGGGAGAAGCTCTAACTATGGCTACACCTTC
CASSLGTGRSSNYGYTF
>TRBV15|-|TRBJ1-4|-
TGTGCCACCAGCAACCCGGGGGGGTATAGTGAAAAACTGTTTTTT
CATSNPGGYSEKLFF
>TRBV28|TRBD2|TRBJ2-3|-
TGTGCCAGCAGTTTAGGGCGGGGGGACACAGATACGCAGTATTTT
CASSLGRGDTDTQYF
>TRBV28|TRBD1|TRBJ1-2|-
TGTGCCAGCAGTTCCCCCCGGGACAGGGTTCATGGCTACACCTTC
CASSSPRDRVHGYTF
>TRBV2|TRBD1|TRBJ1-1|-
TGTGCCAGCAGTGCACAGGGGAGGTCCCGGAACACTGAAGCTTTCTTT
CASSAQGRSRNTEAFF
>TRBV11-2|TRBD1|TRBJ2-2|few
TGTGCCAGCAGCTTTTCCGGGACAGGGGGCTTTCACACCGGGGAGCTGTTTTTT
CASSFSGTGGFHTGELFF
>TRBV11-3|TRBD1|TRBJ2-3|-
TGTGCCAGCAGCTTAGGAACAGGGGGCGGGACAGATACGCAGTATTTT
CASSLGTGGGTDTQYF
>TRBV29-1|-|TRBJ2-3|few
TGCAGCGTTGACAGGGGGGAGGCAGATACGCAGTATTTT
CSVDRGEADTQYF
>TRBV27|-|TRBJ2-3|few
TGTGCCAGCAGTTTAGCGTCGCGGTCTAGCACAGATACGCAGTATTTT
CASSLASRSSTDTQYF
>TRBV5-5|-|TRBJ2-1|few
TGTGCCAGCAGCCTTGGGGATGGAGGGGAGCAGTTCTTC
CASSLGDGGEQFF
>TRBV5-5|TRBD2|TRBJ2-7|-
TGTGCCAGCAGCGTACTAGCGGGGGGCCTCTCCTACGAGCAGTACTTC
CASSVLAGGLSYEQYF
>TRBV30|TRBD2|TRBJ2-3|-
TGTGCCGGCGGGGGGCACTCGAGCACAGATACGCAGTATTTT
CAGGGHSSTDTQYF
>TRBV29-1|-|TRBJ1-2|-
TGCAGCGCAGAGGACATGGGCAGCAGATTAAATGGCTACACCTTC
CSAEDMGSRLNGYTF
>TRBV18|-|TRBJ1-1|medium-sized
TGTGCCAGCTCACCATTTCACACAGCCAAGAACACTGAAGCTTTCTTT
CASSPFHTAKNTEAFF
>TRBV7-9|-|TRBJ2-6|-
TGTGCCAGCAGCTTAGCGGTTTTACTCTCTGGGGCCAACGTCCTGACTTTC
CASSLAVLLSGANVLTF
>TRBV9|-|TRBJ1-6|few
TGTGCCAGCAGCGTCGACACCTCTAATTCACCCCTCCACTTT
CASSVDTSNSPLHF
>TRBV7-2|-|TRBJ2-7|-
TGTGCCAGCAGCTTTTACGGCTACGAGCAGTACTTC
CASSFYGYEQYF
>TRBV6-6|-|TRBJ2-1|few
TGTGCCAGCGAGGGTAATGAGCAGTTCTTC
CASEGNEQFF
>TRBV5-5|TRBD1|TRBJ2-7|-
TGTGCCAGCAGCTTGGAGACAGGGGTCTACGAGCAGTACTTC
CASSLETGVYEQYF
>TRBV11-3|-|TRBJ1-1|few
TGTGCCAGCAGCCTAGGATTGATGAACACTGAAGCTTTCTTT
CASSLGLMNTEAFF
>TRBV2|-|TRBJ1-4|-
TGTGCCAGCAGTGTTGAGGGGTCGTCTAATGAAAAACTGTTTTTT
CASSVEGSSNEKLFF
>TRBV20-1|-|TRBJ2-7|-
TGCAGTGCTCTTTATTACGAGCAGTACTTC
CSALYYEQYF
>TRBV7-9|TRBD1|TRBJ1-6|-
TGTGCCAGCAGCCGACAGGGGGCGCAGAATTCACCCCTCCACTTT
CASSRQGAQNSPLHF
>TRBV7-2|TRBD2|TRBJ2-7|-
TGTGCCAGCAGCTTCGGGGGGGCCTACGAGCAGTACTTC
CASSFGGAYEQYF
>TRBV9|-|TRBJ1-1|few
TGTGCCAGCAGCGTATCGCAGAACACTGAAGCTTTCTTT
CASSVSQNTEAFF
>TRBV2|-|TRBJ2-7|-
TGTGCCAGCAGATACGGGACAGCGGGATACGAGCAGTACTTC
CASRYGTAGYEQYF
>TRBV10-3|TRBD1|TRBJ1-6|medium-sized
TGTGCCATCAGTGATAACCGACAGGGAAATTCACCCCTCCACTTT
CAISDNRQGNSPLHF
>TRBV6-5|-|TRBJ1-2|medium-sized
TGTGCCAGCAGTTACACAGCTAACTATGGCTACACCTTC
CASSYTANYGYTF
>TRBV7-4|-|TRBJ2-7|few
TGTGCCAGCAGCTTAGACAGCTCCTACGAGCAGTACTTC
CASSLDSSYEQYF
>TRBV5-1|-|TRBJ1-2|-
TGCGCCAGCAGCTCAGGGTATGGCTACACCTTC
CASSSGYGYTF
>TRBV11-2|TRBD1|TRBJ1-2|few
TGTGCCAGCAGCTTAGAACAGGACAGGGCCTACACCTTC
CASSLEQDRAYTF
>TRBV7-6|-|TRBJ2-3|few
TGTGCCAGCAGCTTAAGAAGCCTGCCCCCTCAGTATTTT
CASSLRSLPPQYF
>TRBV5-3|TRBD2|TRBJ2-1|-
TGTGCCAGAAGCTTGGAAATCCTAGCGGGGGGCCAGAATACGTTCTCCTACAATGAGCAGTTCTTC
CARSLEILAGGQNTFSYNEQFF
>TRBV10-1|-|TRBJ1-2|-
TGCGCCAGCAGTGAGGCGGGGGGCTATGGCTACACCTTC
CASSEAGGYGYTF
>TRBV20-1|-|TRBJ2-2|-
TGCAGTGCGAGGCTGGCCGGGGAGCTGTTTTTT
CSARLAGELFF
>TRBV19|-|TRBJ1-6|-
TGTGCCAGTAGTATAGCCACGGGGGTGGATTCACCCCTCCACTTT
CASSIATGVDSPLHF
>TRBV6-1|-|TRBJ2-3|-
TGTGCCAGCAGTGCACAGGGAAATACGCAGTATTTT
CASSAQGNTQYF
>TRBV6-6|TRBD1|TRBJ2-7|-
TGTGCCAGCAGTTACTCGACAGGGACGGGCGAGCAGTACTTC
CASSYSTGTGEQYF
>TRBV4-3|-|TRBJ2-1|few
TGCGCCAGCAGCCAAGTAAAGGGGGGACTCTACAATGAGCAGTTCTTC
CASSQVKGGLYNEQFF
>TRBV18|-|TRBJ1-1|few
TGTGCCAGCTCACCAATACTAGGACCGATGAACACTGAAGCTTTCTTT
CASSPILGPMNTEAFF
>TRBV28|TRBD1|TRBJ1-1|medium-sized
TGTGCCAGCAGGGACCGACAGGGACCAGCTTTCTTT
CASRDRQGPAFF
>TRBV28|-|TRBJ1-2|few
TGTGCCAGCAACACGGGGGGATATGGCTACACCTTC
CASNTGGYGYTF
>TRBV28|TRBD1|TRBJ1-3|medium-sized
TGTGCCAGCACCCCCGTACAGGGGTTGGGAAACACCATATATTTT
CASTPVQGLGNTIYF
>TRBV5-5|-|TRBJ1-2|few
TGTGCCAGCAGCTTGGGACAAAATAACTATGGCTACACCTTC
CASSLGQNNYGYTF
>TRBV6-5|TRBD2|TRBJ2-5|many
TGTGCCAGCGGGGGGGGAACAGAGACCCAGTACTTC
CASGGGTETQYF